The 30 T cell receptor beta chains reported below all come from one sample, sequenced in a study of blood T cell repertoires in COVID-19. Using immunoSEQ multiplex PCR, the repertoire was profiled, and TCRdb retains in-frame clones only, with some absent. The sample contains some 300,000 clones, roughly 91% of which appear only once. Sequencing used PBMCs or T cells enriched from blood (not recorded which). These receptors originate from a woman aged 30 to 39 who had recovered from COVID-19.

The V gene is TRBV2, the J gene TRBJ1-2; perhaps TRBD1 as D (5 bases). This CDR3 contains 16 residues. Germline CDR1 SNHLY, CDR2 FYNNEI. Trimming took 0 bases from V and 1 from J, leaving 12 bases between them. The CDR3 protein is CASSEALGGRNYGYTF. DNA of the CDR3: TGTGCCAGCAGTGAAGCTCTGGGGGGTCGTAACTATGGCTACACCTTC.

V gene TRBV28 combines with J gene TRBJ1-1, with D possibly matching TRBD1 (6 bases). Looked up from germline, CDR1 is MDHEN and CDR2 is SYDVKM. V lost 8 bases and J 4 bases, leaving 14 bases between the germline ends. The CDR3 has 13 residues. Here the CDR3 reads CASGGSGVTEAFF. The CDR3 nucleotides read TGTGCCAGCGGGGGTTCAGGGGTCACTGAAGCTTTCTTT.

This sequence joins TRBV27 and TRBJ1-4, with 7 bases identical to TRBD1. The CDR3 length is 15 residues. Per the germline V gene, CDR1 is MNHEY and CDR2 is SMNVEV (reference sequence). With V trimmed by 6 bases and J by 8 bases, 12 bases remained unmatched. DNA for the CDR3: TGTGCCAGCAGGGATCAGGGGGGTTTTTACGAAAAACTGTTTTTT. Its protein product is CASRDQGGFYEKLFF. Together with reference TRBV27 and TRBJ1-4, the CDR3 gives the full variable domain: EAQVTQNPRYLITVTGKKLTVTCSQNMNHEYMSWYRQDPGLGLRQIYYSMNVEVTDKGDVPEGYKVSRKEKRNFPLILESPSPNQTSLYFCASRDQGGFYEKLFFGSGTQLSVL.

As regards this clone: One end of the junction does not line up with germline, which may come from a read error. The V call is TRBV7-7, the J call TRBJ2-2, with D maybe TRBD1 (6 bases). CDR1 is SSHAT and CDR2 is FNYEAQ in the germline V gene (reference sequence). CDR3 length equals 16 residues. The CDR3, as DNA: TGTGCTAGCAGCTTATATCAGGGGACGAACACCGGGGAGCTGTTTTTT. Translation: CASSLYQGTNTGELFF. The variable domain in full, completed from reference TRBV7-7 and TRBJ2-2, reads GAGVSQSPRYKVTKRGQDVTLRCDPISSHATLYWYQQALGQGPEFLTYFNYEAQPDKSGLPSDRFSAERPEGSISTLTIQRTEQRDSAMYRCASSLYQGTNTGELFFGEGSRLTVL.

This clone was found once. The chain has TRBV18 and TRBJ1-4; D perhaps matches TRBD1 (6 bases). The CDR3 is 20 residues long. Trimming pared 3 bases from V and 0 bases from J, leaving 23 bases between. Per germline, CDR1 KGHSH and CDR2 LQKENI. The CDR3, as DNA: TGTGCCAGCTCACCTCCGGGACAAAGAATTGATACCGCAACTAATGAAAAACTGTTTTTT. Translation gives CASSPPGQRIDTATNEKLFF. Full variable domain (missing parts from reference TRBV18 and TRBJ1-4): NAGVMQNPRHLVRRRGQEARLRCSPMKGHSHVYWYRQLPEEGLKFMVYLQKENIIDESGMPKERFSAEFPKEGPSILRIQQVVRGDSAAYFCASSPPGQRIDTATNEKLFFGSGTQLSVL.

The rearrangement links TRBV5-5 to TRBJ2-7, with 15 bases lining up with TRBD2. V gave up 4 bases and J gave up 5 bases; unmatched junction bases: 16. This CDR3 region has 19 residues. Germline V CDR1 and CDR2: SGHKS, YYEKEE (reference sequence). The CDR3, as DNA: TGTGCCAGCAGCACGAGGGGACTAGCGGGAGGCCCATCTCCCCACGAGCAGTACTTC. It yields the protein CASSTRGLAGGPSPHEQYF.

The V and J genes are TRBV6-4 and TRBJ2-2; D is perhaps TRBD1 (5 bases). The CDR3 length is 15 residues. The V end was cut by 6 bases, the J end by 3 bases, with 14 bases between. From germline, CDR1 is MRHNA and CDR2 SNTAGT. CDR3 DNA: TGTGCCAGCAGCCCCAGGGAAGTGGACACCGGGGAGCTGTTTTTT. Translated, it gives CASSPREVDTGELFF.

J is TRBJ2-1 and V is TRBV5-1; TRBD2 might be the D (6 bases). The V and J ends lost 4 bases and 1 base respectively, with 12 bases between them. The CDR3 is made up of 15 amino acids. Germline values: CDR1 SGHRS, CDR2 YFSETQ. CDR3 bases: TGCGCCAGCAGCGGGGAGGTCCAATCCTACAATGAGCAGTTCTTC. Protein: CASSGEVQSYNEQFF.

In DNA form, the CDR3 reads TGTGCCAGCCGGGGGGTCTATAATTCACCCCTCCACTTT. Translating gives CASRGVYNSPLHF. The rearrangement joins TRBV6-5 to TRBJ1-6; possible D gene TRBD1, 5 bases. Germline V gives CDR1 MNHEY, CDR2 SVGAGI. This CDR3 is 13 amino acids long. The ends were cut back, 8 bases at V and 3 bases at J, with 8 bases in the middle.

This chain's CDR3 is CASSPPATGGPGSPLHF. In nucleotides, the CDR3 is TGTGCCAGCTCACCACCTGCGACGGGGGGACCAGGGTCACCCCTCCACTTT. V usage is TRBV18 and J usage is TRBJ1-6; the D gene is possibly TRBD1 (5 bases). V was shortened by 0 bases and J by 10 bases, with 19 bases between the two germline ends. CDR3 length: 17 amino acids. The germline V gene has CDR1 KGHSH and CDR2 LQKENI. The full variable domain, with the rest looked up from reference TRBV18 and TRBJ1-6, is NAGVMQNPRHLVRRRGQEARLRCSPMKGHSHVYWYRQLPEEGLKFMVYLQKENIIDESGMPKERFSAEFPKEGPSILRIQQVVRGDSAAYFCASSPPATGGPGSPLHFGNGTRLTVT.

Turning to this clone: The junction does not match germline at one end; this may be a read error. The V gene is TRBV7-7, the J gene TRBJ2-2, with D possibly TRBD2 on 6 matching bases. CDR3 size: 15 residues. Germline V gene data show CDR1 as SSHAT and CDR2 as FNYEAQ (reference sequence). This chain's CDR3 is CASSPARAGTGELFF. The CDR3 DNA reads as TGTGCTAGCAGCCCGGCGCGAGCGGGCACCGGGGAGCTGTTTTTT.

This sequence joins TRBV10-2 and TRBJ1-5; D is unresolved. The CDR3 length is 13 residues. With 5 bases removed from V and 0 bases from J, the gap between germline ends came to 5 bases. Looked up from germline, CDR1 is WSHSY and CDR2 is SAAADI. This chain's CDR3 is CASSSISNQPQHF. DNA for the CDR3: TGCGCCAGCAGTTCAATTAGCAATCAGCCCCAGCATTTT.

The chain joins TRBV28 to TRBJ2-5; the D gene is possibly TRBD1 (6 bases). The V end lost 6 bases, the J end lost 0 bases, and 17 bases lay between the germline ends. This CDR3 contains 16 residues. CDR1 and CDR2 from the germline V gene are MDHEN and SYDVKM. In DNA, the CDR3 is TGTGCCAGCAGCGGCGAGAACAGGGTCTACCAAGAGACCCAGTACTTC. Translated, it gives CASSGENRVYQETQYF.

The CDR3 region has the DNA TGTGCCAGCAGTTACTACGGGACAGGGGGCGATGGCTACACCTTC. Translated: CASSYYGTGGDGYTF. The chain employs TRBV6-5 and TRBJ1-2, with TRBD1 matching 12 bases. Losses at the gene ends were 1 base for V and 6 bases for J; bases not matched to a gene: 3. Germline V gene data show CDR1 as MNHEY and CDR2 as SVGAGI. The CDR3 extends over 15 amino acids.

The rearrangement links TRBV23-1 to TRBJ2-6; D possibly corresponds to TRBD1 (6 bases). TRBV23-1 is filed as an ORF, its function uncertain. The CDR3 loop spans 17 amino acids. V lost 6 bases, J lost 0 bases, and 15 bases lay in between. The CDR3 region has the DNA TGCGCCAGCAGCCCCCCGTGGACAGACTCTGGGGCCAACGTCCTGACTTTC. Its translation: CASSPPWTDSGANVLTF.

The chain is built from TRBV10-3 and TRBJ1-2, with D possibly TRBD1 on 5 matching bases. Germline-derived CDR1 and CDR2 are ENHRY and SYGVKD. There are 13 residues in the CDR3. Trimming shortened V by 7 bases and J by 3 bases, and 12 bases separated the two germline ends. CDR3 DNA sequence: TGTGCCATCAAAAGTACAGGAGACTATGGCTACACCTTC. Protein product: CAIKSTGDYGYTF.

The gene calls are TRBV7-9 and TRBJ2-7; D may be TRBD1 (6 bases). Germline CDR1 is SEHNR and CDR2 is FQNEAQ (reference sequence). The CDR3 runs 16 residues. V was cut by 5 bases and J by 5 bases, with 22 bases left in between. CDR3: CASSPKTGYSLHEQYF. In nucleotides, the CDR3 is TGTGCCAGCAGCCCAAAAACAGGGTACTCACTACACGAGCAGTACTTC.

This chain connects TRBV9 to TRBJ2-1; D is unclear. The ends were cut back, 4 bases at V and 5 bases at J, with 16 bases in the middle. The germline V gene has CDR1 SGDLS and CDR2 YYNGEE. This CDR3 contains 15 residues. The chain's CDR3 is CASSPIPPRDNEQFF. CDR3 coding DNA: TGTGCCAGCAGCCCTATTCCCCCCCGGGACAATGAGCAGTTCTTC.

The rearrangement links TRBV5-1 to TRBJ1-1; D perhaps matches TRBD1 (5 bases). Per the germline V gene, CDR1 is SGHRS and CDR2 is YFSETQ. The CDR3 runs to 14 residues. Trimming pared 4 bases from V and 6 bases from J, leaving 16 bases between. The CDR3 region is CASSQSPGLSEAFF. The CDR3 DNA sequence: TGCGCCAGCAGCCAATCTCCGGGACTATCTGAAGCTTTCTTT.

This CDR3 is CASRLSPGTGNHGYTF. CDR3 DNA: TGCGCCAGCAGGTTAAGTCCCGGGACAGGGAATCATGGCTACACCTTC. The rearrangement joins TRBV5-1 to TRBJ1-2, with 9 bases lining up with TRBD1. V lost 5 bases to trimming and J lost 6 bases; unmatched junction nucleotides: 14. This CDR3 contains 16 residues. Looked up from germline, CDR1 is SGHRS and CDR2 is YFSETQ.

V usage is TRBV27 and J usage is TRBJ2-7; 9 nucleotides line up with TRBD2. The J segment lost 3 bases and the V segment lost 0 bases, leaving 9 bases of the junction unmatched. CDR3 length: 17 residues. Germline lookup yields CDR1 MNHEY and CDR2 SMNVEV (reference sequence). The CDR3 DNA is TGTGCCAGCAGTTTATCTGGCGGGAGGGCCTCATTCTACGAGCAGTACTTC. Amino acids: CASSLSGGRASFYEQYF.

The rearrangement uses TRBV11-2 and TRBJ2-3; the D gene is possibly TRBD2 (6 bases). The CDR3 sequence is 16 residues long. Germline assignment: CDR1 SGHAT and CDR2 FQNNGV. Trimming pared 3 bases from V and 2 bases from J, leaving 15 bases between. In nucleotides, the CDR3 is TGTGCCAGCAGCTTCCCGTGGTTAGCGGCCACAGATACGCAGTATTTT. Its protein product is CASSFPWLAATDTQYF.

This chain joins TRBV20-1 and TRBJ1-1; D is uncertain. The CDR3 totals 11 residues. Trimming pared 7 bases from V and 1 base from J, leaving 7 bases between. Germline CDR1 and CDR2: DFQATT and SNEGSKA (reference sequence). CDR3 residues: CSVGSNTEAFF. CDR3 bases: TGCAGTGTCGGGTCGAACACTGAAGCTTTCTTT.

V gene TRBV10-3 combines with J gene TRBJ1-6; TRBD1 might be the D (5 bases). In germline, CDR1 is ENHRY, CDR2 SYGVKD. Trimming removed 3 bases from V and 0 bases from J, with 9 bases in between. This CDR3 has 16 amino acids. The DNA of the CDR3 is TGTGCCATCAGTGACCGACAGAGCTCCTATAATTCACCCCTCCACTTT. The encoded protein is CAISDRQSSYNSPLHF.

The chain links TRBV12-3 or TRBV12-4 to TRBJ2-7; 10 positions match TRBD1. The ends lost 0 bases at V and 10 bases at J; junction bases unmatched: 3. This CDR3 contains 13 residues. The CDR3 spells CASSLAGQGDQYF. The CDR3 DNA reads as TGTGCCAGCAGTTTAGCCGGACAGGGGGACCAGTACTTC.

This clone was seen a handful of times. Sequence at one end of the junction differs from germline and may be a read error. The chain joins TRBV19 to TRBJ2-3; D perhaps matches TRBD1 (6 bases). Per the germline V gene, CDR1 is LNHDA and CDR2 is SQIVND (reference sequence). The CDR3 runs to 13 residues. The CDR3 sequence: CASRTLQGDAQYF. The CDR3 nucleotides read TGTGCCAGTAGAACTTTACAGGGAGATGCGCAGTATTTT.

As DNA, the CDR3 is TGCGCCAGCAGCCGACAGACAGGGAAGGCTGAAGCTTTCTTT. Translation: CASSRQTGKAEAFF. This rearrangement joins TRBV4-3 to TRBJ1-1, with 7 bases lining up with TRBD1. V shed 4 bases and J 6 bases; nucleotides not matched to a gene: 8. The germline gives CDR1 LGHNA, CDR2 YSLEER. This CDR3 is 14 amino acids long.

J is TRBJ1-5 and V is TRBV28; D gene unclear. CDR1 MDHEN and CDR2 SYDVKM come from the germline V gene. CDR3 length: 15 residues. Deletions cut 4 bases from V and 2 bases from J, with 12 bases between. The CDR3 here is CASSSIWSGNQPQHF. The CDR3 DNA follows: TGTGCCAGCAGTTCTATTTGGAGTGGCAATCAGCCCCAGCATTTT.

J is TRBJ1-5 and V is TRBV19, with 11 bases lining up with TRBD1. This CDR3 spans 17 amino acids. Germline values: CDR1 LNHDA, CDR2 SQIVND (reference sequence). Germline trimming cut 4 bases from V and 2 bases from J; bases unmatched to any gene: 7. The CDR3 region has the DNA TGTGCCAGTAGTACCCGGACAGGGGGCGAAGGCAATCAGCCCCAGCATTTT. It yields the protein CASSTRTGGEGNQPQHF.

The chain has TRBV29-1 and TRBJ1-2; D perhaps matches TRBD1 (5 bases). Trimming took off 2 bases at V and 8 bases at J, with 15 bases between the two ends. Germline V gives CDR1 SQVTM, CDR2 ANQGSEA. The CDR3 sequence is 13 residues long. The CDR3 here is CSVESARAWGYTF. CDR3 coding DNA: TGCAGCGTTGAATCGGCCAGGGCGTGGGGCTACACCTTC.